These 18 T cell receptor beta chains were all obtained from the same sample, sequenced in a study of regulatory T cells in long-lasting Graves disease. Investigators prepared the TCR beta libraries by applying iRepertoire HTBI primers and Arm-PCR of CDR3 regions. One entry per CDR3 protein, called by TCRdb with MiXCR from the multiplex PCR reads. The table shows approximately 560,000 distinct CDR3 sequences, with 15% to 20% occurring only once. As for time point: newly diagnosed GD, antithyroid drugs for less than 3 months. RNA from PBMCs was the source of the TCR library. These data were likewise used in another study, on T cells in Graves' hyperthyroidism and ophthalmopathy.

The sequences come from peripheral blood mononuclear cells (PBMCs), collected at new diagnosis, from a patient treated with antithyroid drugs. The receptors here all came from a man aged 18 to 30 with Graves disease.

The V gene is TRBV30, the J gene TRBJ2-7; a weak D match, TRBD1 (6 bases). The CDR3 covers 14 residues. CDR1 and CDR2 (germline): GTSNPN, SVGIG (reference sequence). With 0 bases removed from V and 0 bases from J, the gap between germline ends came to 9 bases. The chain's CDR3 is CAWSVGGVSYEQYF. DNA of the CDR3: TGTGCCTGGAGTGTAGGGGGAGTCTCCTACGAGCAGTACTTC.

This chain links TRBV5-1 with TRBJ1-1; 9 bases line up with TRBD1. This CDR3 has 17 amino acids. Germline V gene data show CDR1 as SGHRS and CDR2 as YFSETQ. The V gene end was trimmed by 1 base and the J gene end by 0 bases; junction bases not matched to a gene: 7. In DNA form, the CDR3 reads TGCGCCAGCAGCTTGAGGGGGACAGGGCTCATGAACACTGAAGCTTTCTTT. Translation: CASSLRGTGLMNTEAFF. Full variable domain (missing parts from reference TRBV5-1 and TRBJ1-1): KAGVTQTPRYLIKTRGQQVTLSCSPISGHRSVSWYQQTPGQGLQFLFEYFSETQRNKGNFPGRFSGRQFSNSRSEMNVSTLELGDSALYLCASSLRGTGLMNTEAFFGQGTRLTVV.

The rearrangement joins TRBV29-1 to TRBJ2-5; 11 nucleotides agree with TRBD2. This CDR3 has 16 residues. Germline trimming cut 4 bases from V and 2 bases from J; bases unmatched to any gene: 9. From germline, CDR1 is SQVTM and CDR2 ANQGSEA. Here the CDR3 DNA reads TGCAGCGTTGCTCTAGGGGGACTAGCGGCACAAGAGACCCAGTACTTC. It yields the protein CSVALGGLAAQETQYF.

This clonotype was seen ten or more times. The CDR3 spells CATGRRGTDTQYF. As DNA, the CDR3 is TGTGCCACCGGGCGGCGTGGCACAGATACGCAGTATTTT. The chain uses TRBV3-1 and TRBJ2-3; D is unresolved. The CDR3 has 13 amino acids. Germline V gene sequence: CDR1 LGHDT, CDR2 YNNKEL (reference sequence). Deletions cut 10 bases from V and 1 base from J, with 12 bases between.

This clonotype was seen many times. V and J are TRBV7-9 and TRBJ2-7, with TRBD1 matching over 7 bases. J was trimmed by 2 bases and V by 2 bases; bases with no gene match: 9. The CDR3 consists of 16 residues. Germline V gene data show CDR1 as SEHNR and CDR2 as FQNEAQ (reference sequence). This CDR3 reads CASSLSDGQEAYEQYF. The CDR3 region has the DNA TGTGCCAGCAGCTTATCCGACGGACAGGAGGCCTACGAGCAGTACTTC.

Ten or more counts support this clonotype. The genes are TRBV12-3 or TRBV12-4 and TRBJ2-5, with D possibly TRBD1 on 6 matching bases. Trimming shortened V by 4 bases and J by 5 bases, and 8 bases separated the two germline ends. This CDR3 contains 12 residues. DNA of the CDR3: TGTGCCAGCAGTTCCAGGGGTGAGACCCAGTACTTC. It yields the protein CASSSRGETQYF.

This clonotype was seen more than once but under ten times. The chain uses TRBV10-2 and TRBJ1-2; D is undetermined. The ends were cut back, 7 bases at V and 2 bases at J, with 20 bases in the middle. The V gene's germline CDR1 is WSHSY and CDR2 SAAADI. This CDR3 has 16 residues. The CDR3 sequence is CASTQQQAATNYGYTF. For the CDR3, the DNA is TGCGCCAGCACTCAACAGCAGGCGGCAACGAACTATGGCTACACCTTC.

This clonotype was detected many times. J is TRBJ2-2 and V is TRBV10-3; D possibly corresponds to TRBD1 (5 bases). V was shortened by 2 bases and J by 3 bases, with 10 bases between the two germline ends. This CDR3 comprises 15 residues. CDR1 ENHRY and CDR2 SYGVKD come from the germline V gene. For the CDR3, the DNA is TGTGCCATCAGTGAGGGAACAGGTTACACCGGGGAGCTGTTTTTT. This sequence encodes CAISEGTGYTGELFF.

This clonotype came up many times. This chain links TRBV11-2 with TRBJ2-5, with D perhaps matching TRBD1 (5 bases). The V gene lost 5 bases and the J gene lost 2 bases, with 18 bases spanning the gap. CDR3 length: 16 residues. Germline V gene lookup returns CDR1 SGHAT and CDR2 FQNNGV. This chain's CDR3 is CASSLRGTLVQETQYF. CDR3 nucleotide sequence: TGTGCCAGCAGCCTTAGGGGCACCCTGGTACAAGAGACCCAGTACTTC. The variable domain in full, completed from reference TRBV11-2 and TRBJ2-5, reads EAGVAQSPRYKIIEKRQSVAFWCNPISGHATLYWYQQILGQGPKLLIQFQNNGVVDDSQLPKDRFSAERLKGVDSTLKIQPAKLEDSAVYLCASSLRGTLVQETQYFGPGTRLLVL.

This clonotype appeared many times. The chain links TRBV5-1 to TRBJ2-1; TRBD1 is a possible D gene (6 bases). The germline V gene has CDR1 SGHRS and CDR2 YFSETQ. Trimming took off 1 base at V and 6 bases at J, with 8 bases between the two ends. The CDR3 contains 13 residues. The CDR3 loop is CASSLNRANEQFF. The CDR3 nucleotides read TGCGCCAGCAGCTTGAACAGGGCCAATGAGCAGTTCTTC.

This clonotype was counted ten times or more. The chain combines TRBV27 with TRBJ2-1; 7 bases agree with TRBD1. With V trimmed by 5 bases and J by 6 bases, 31 bases remained unmatched. This CDR3 spans 22 amino acids. Germline values: CDR1 MNHEY, CDR2 SMNVEV (reference sequence). The CDR3 DNA reads TGTGCCAGCAGTCCCCAGGGGATTTGGCTGGGGGTGGGACAGACGGGGAGCAATGAGCAGTTCTTC. Protein: CASSPQGIWLGVGQTGSNEQFF.

Only a few counts were recorded for this clonotype. Mismatch with germline at one junction end may stem from a read error. The chain uses TRBV27 and TRBJ1-1; D unresolved. The germline gives CDR1 MNHEY, CDR2 SMNVEV (reference sequence). The CDR3 length is 16 residues. The DNA of the CDR3 is TGTGCCAGCAGTCTATCCCCTGGGTCAATGGTCGCTGAAGCTTTCTTT. Its protein product is CASSLSPGSMVAEAFF.

The chain combines TRBV4-1 with TRBJ2-7; TRBD2 is a possible D gene (5 bases). Trimming shortened V by 2 bases and J by 0 bases, and 11 bases separated the two germline ends. CDR3 length equals 15 residues. Germline V gene lookup returns CDR1 MGHRA and CDR2 YSYEKL. CDR3 in amino acids: CASSQSERISYEQYF. The CDR3 DNA sequence: TGCGCCAGCAGCCAAAGCGAGCGGATCTCCTACGAGCAGTACTTC.

The rearrangement links TRBV12-3 or TRBV12-4 to TRBJ1-3, with 8 bases matching TRBD1. V dropped 7 bases and J dropped 6; count of bases not matched to a gene: 8. The CDR3 loop spans 14 amino acids. CDR3 in DNA: TGTGCCAGCACCCCTCTGACAGGGGAAAACACCATATATTTT. Its translation: CASTPLTGENTIYF.

The V gene is TRBV12-3 or TRBV12-4, the J gene TRBJ2-1, with 10 bases fitting TRBD2. CDR3 length equals 15 residues. With V trimmed by 6 bases and J by 4 bases, 6 bases remained unmatched. As DNA, the CDR3 is TGTGCCAGCAGCAAGCTAGCGGGGGTATACAATGAGCAGTTCTTC. It encodes CASSKLAGVYNEQFF.

V gene TRBV9 combines with J gene TRBJ2-1; no clear D gene. Germline assignment: CDR1 SGDLS and CDR2 YYNGEE. The CDR3 has 12 residues. Trimming stripped 3 bases from V and 10 bases from J, with 11 bases between. Written as DNA, the CDR3 is TGTGCCAGCAGCGCCCATCCCGGGGAGCAGTTCTTC. This sequence encodes CASSAHPGEQFF.

There are many counts of this clonotype. The CDR3 loop reads CASSWQYTPYGYTF. In nucleotides, the CDR3 is TGTGCCAGCAGTTGGCAGTATACACCTTATGGCTACACCTTC. This chain connects TRBV28 to TRBJ1-2; D remains ambiguous. Germline assignment: CDR1 MDHEN and CDR2 SYDVKM. The CDR3 covers 14 residues. V dropped 4 bases and J dropped 5 bases, with 14 bases sitting between them.

This clonotype was recorded at least ten times. The V call is TRBV27, the J call TRBJ2-3, with TRBD1 as a possible D gene (6 bases). V shed 3 bases and J shed 4 bases, with 17 bases lying between them. The germline CDR1 and CDR2 sequences are MNHEY and SMNVEV (reference sequence). There are 16 residues in the CDR3. CDR3: CASSFAGVIQADTQYF. The CDR3 DNA sequence: TGTGCCAGCAGTTTCGCAGGGGTTATTCAGGCAGATACGCAGTATTTT.